This record concerns one T cell receptor beta chain sequence. Measured with immunoSEQ multiplex PCR; TCRdb has only the in-frame clones, and not every one. The sample holds 95,000 to 110,000 clones; 84% are singletons and the top ten take roughly 3.1%. In germline, CDR1 is MGHRA, CDR2 YSYEKL. Trimming shortened V by 4 bases and J by 2 bases, and 9 bases separated the two germline ends. This CDR3 has 14 amino acids. This sample is drawn from a study of T cell clones after liver transplantation. Looking at the study overall: Tolerance: complete withdrawal held at least one year, liver enzymes staying within twice normal.

The gene calls are TRBV4-1 and TRBJ2-1; D not resolved. The sequencing used CD4+ T cells from blood, collected 45 to 50 months after liver transplant. This clonotype was obtained from a human patient who received a liver transplant. Part of the T cells may come from the graft donor. CDR3 in amino acids: CASSPAQAYNEQFF. In DNA form, the CDR3 reads TGCGCCAGCAGCCCTGCTCAGGCCTACAATGAGCAGTTCTTC.